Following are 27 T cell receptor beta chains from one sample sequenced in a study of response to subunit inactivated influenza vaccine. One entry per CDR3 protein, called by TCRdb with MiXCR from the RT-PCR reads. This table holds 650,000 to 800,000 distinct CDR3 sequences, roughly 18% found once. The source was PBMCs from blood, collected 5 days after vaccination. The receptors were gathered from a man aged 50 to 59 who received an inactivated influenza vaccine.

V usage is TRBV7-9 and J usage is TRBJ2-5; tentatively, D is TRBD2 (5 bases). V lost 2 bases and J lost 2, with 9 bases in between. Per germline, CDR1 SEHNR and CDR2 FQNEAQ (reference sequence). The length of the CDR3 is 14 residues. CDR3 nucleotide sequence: TGTGCCAGCAGCTTATGGAGGATTCAAGAGACCCAGTACTTC. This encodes CASSLWRIQETQYF.

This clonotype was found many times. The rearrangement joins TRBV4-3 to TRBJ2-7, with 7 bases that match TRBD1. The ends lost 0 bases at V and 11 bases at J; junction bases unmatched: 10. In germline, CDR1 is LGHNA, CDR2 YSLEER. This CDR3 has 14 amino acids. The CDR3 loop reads CASSQDAGTASEYF. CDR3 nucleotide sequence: TGCGCCAGCAGCCAAGATGCTGGGACAGCCAGCGAGTACTTC.

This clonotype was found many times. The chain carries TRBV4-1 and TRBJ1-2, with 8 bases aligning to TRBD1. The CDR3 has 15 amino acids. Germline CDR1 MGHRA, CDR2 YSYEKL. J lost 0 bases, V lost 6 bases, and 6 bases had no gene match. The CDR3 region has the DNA TGCGCCAGCAGGGGACAGGAAAAATCTAACTATGGCTACACCTTC. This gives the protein CASRGQEKSNYGYTF.

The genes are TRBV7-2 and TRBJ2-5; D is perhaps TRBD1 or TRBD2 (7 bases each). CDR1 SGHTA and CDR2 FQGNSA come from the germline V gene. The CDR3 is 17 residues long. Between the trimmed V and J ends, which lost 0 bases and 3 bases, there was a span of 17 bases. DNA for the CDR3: TGTGCCAGCAGCTTAGCCGAGGGGGCAGGGACTAAAGAGACCCAGTACTTC. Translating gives CASSLAEGAGTKETQYF.

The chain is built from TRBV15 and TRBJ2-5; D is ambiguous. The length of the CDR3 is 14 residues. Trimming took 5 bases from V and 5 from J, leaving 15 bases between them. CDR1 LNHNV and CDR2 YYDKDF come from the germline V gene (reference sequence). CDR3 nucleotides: TGTGCCACCAGCCCGGAGACCGTATCGGAGACCCAGTACTTC. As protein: CATSPETVSETQYF.

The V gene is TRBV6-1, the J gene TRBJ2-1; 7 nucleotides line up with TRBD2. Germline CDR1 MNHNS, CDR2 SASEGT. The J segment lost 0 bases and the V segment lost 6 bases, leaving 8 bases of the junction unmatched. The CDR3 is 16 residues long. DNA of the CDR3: TGTGCCAGCAGGCGACTAGCTTCTTTCTCCTACAATGAGCAGTTCTTC. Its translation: CASRRLASFSYNEQFF.

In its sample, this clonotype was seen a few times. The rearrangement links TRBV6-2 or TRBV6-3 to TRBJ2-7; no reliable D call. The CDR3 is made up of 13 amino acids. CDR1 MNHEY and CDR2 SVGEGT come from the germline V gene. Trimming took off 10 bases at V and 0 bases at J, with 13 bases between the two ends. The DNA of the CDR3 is TGTGCCATCCGAGGACGGAGCTCCTACGAGCAGTACTTC. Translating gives CAIRGRSSYEQYF.

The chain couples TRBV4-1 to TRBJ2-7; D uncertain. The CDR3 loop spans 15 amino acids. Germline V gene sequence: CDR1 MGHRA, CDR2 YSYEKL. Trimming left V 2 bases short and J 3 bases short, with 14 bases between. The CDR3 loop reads CASSQLGLPYYEQYF. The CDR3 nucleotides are TGCGCCAGCAGCCAACTCGGGCTCCCTTACTACGAGCAGTACTTC.

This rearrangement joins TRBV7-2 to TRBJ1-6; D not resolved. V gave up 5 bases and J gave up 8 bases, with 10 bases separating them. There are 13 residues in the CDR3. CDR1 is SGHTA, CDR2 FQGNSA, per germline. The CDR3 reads CASSPRTDSPLHF. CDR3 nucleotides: TGTGCCAGCAGCCCCAGGACGGATTCACCCCTCCACTTT.

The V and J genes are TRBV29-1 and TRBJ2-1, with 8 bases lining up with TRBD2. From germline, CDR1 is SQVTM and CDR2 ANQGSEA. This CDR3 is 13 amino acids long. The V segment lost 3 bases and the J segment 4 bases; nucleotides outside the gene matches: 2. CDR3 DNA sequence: TGCAGCGTTGACCGGGGGGGATACAATGAGCAGTTCTTC. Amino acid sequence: CSVDRGGYNEQFF.

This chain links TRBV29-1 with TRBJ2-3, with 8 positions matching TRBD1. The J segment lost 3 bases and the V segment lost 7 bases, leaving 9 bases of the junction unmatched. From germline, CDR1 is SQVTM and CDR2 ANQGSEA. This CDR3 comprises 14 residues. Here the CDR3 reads CSGSRDRTTDTQYF. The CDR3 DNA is TGCAGCGGTTCCCGGGACAGGACTACAGATACGCAGTATTTT.

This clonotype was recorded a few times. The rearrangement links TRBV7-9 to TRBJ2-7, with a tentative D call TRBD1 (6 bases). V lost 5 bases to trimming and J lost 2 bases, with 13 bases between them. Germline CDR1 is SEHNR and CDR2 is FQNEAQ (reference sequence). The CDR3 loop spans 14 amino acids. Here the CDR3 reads CASSPTSGAYEQYF. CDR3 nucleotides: TGTGCCAGCAGCCCGACGTCAGGGGCCTACGAGCAGTACTTC.

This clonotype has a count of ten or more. CDR3 sequence reads: CAISLGTRRAADTQYF. The DNA of the CDR3 is TGTGCCATCAGCCTGGGGACTAGAAGAGCCGCAGATACGCAGTATTTT. This chain connects TRBV10-3 to TRBJ2-3; TRBD2 matches at 8 bases. Germline CDR1 reads ENHRY; CDR2 reads SYGVKD. The CDR3 is made up of 16 amino acids. Unmatched junction bases numbered 12, after V lost 6 bases and J lost 4 bases.

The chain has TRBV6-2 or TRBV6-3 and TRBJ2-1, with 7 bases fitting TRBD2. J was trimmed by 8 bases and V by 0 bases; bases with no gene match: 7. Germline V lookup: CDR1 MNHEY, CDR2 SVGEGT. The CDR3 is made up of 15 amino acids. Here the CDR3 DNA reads TGTGCCAGCAGTTACTCCCGCGGGGGTAGGGATGAGCAGTTCTTC. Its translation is CASSYSRGGRDEQFF.

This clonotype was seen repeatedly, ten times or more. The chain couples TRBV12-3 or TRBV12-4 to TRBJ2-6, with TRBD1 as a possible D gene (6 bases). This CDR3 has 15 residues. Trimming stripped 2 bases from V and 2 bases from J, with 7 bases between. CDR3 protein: CASSLTGPGANVLTF. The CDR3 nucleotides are TGTGCCAGCAGTTTAACAGGGCCTGGGGCCAACGTCCTGACTTTC.

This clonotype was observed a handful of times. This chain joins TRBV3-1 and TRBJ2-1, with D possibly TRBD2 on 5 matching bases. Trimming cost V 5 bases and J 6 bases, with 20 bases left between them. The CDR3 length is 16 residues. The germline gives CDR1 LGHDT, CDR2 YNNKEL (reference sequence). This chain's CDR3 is CASSTYSGGHSNEQFF. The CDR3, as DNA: TGTGCCAGCAGCACCTACAGCGGAGGCCACAGCAATGAGCAGTTCTTC.

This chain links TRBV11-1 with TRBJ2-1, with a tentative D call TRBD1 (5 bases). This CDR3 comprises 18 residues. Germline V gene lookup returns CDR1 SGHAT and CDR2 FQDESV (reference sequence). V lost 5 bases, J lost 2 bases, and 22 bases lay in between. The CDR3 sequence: CASSRFPSTGKTYNEQFF. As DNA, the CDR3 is TGTGCCAGCAGCCGTTTTCCCAGTACAGGAAAAACCTACAATGAGCAGTTCTTC.

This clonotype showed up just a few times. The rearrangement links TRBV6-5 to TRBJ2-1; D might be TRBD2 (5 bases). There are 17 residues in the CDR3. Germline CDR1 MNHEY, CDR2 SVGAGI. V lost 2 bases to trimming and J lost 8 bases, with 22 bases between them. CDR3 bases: TGTGCCAGCAGTTACCCCCCCTTAGGTGGGAGATTGGATGAGCAGTTCTTC. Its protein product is CASSYPPLGGRLDEQFF.

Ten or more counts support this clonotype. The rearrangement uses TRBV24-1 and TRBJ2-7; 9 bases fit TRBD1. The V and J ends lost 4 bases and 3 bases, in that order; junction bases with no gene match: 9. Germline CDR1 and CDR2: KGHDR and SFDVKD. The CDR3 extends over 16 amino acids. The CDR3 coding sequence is TGTGCCACCAGTGAAAAAGGACGGACAGGGGACTACGAGCAGTACTTC. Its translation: CATSEKGRTGDYEQYF.

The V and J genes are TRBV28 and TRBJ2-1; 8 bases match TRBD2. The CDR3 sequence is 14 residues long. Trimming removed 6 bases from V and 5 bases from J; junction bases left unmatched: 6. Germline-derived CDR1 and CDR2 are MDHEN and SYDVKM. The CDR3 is CASSSGSPNNEQFF. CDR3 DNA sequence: TGTGCCAGCAGCAGCGGGAGTCCCAACAATGAGCAGTTCTTC. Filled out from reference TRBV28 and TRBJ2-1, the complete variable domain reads DVKVTQSSRYLVKRTGEKVFLECVQDMDHENMFWYRQDPGLGLRLIYFSYDVKMKEKGDIPEGYSVSREKKERFSLILESASTNQTSMYLCASSSGSPNNEQFFGPGTRLTVL.

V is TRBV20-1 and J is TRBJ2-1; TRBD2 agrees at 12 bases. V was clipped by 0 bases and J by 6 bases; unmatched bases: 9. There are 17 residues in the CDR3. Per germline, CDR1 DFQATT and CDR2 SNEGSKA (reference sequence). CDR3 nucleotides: TGCAGTGCTAGAGATTCTAGCGGGAGGGCCCTCTCCAATGAGCAGTTCTTC. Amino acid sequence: CSARDSSGRALSNEQFF.

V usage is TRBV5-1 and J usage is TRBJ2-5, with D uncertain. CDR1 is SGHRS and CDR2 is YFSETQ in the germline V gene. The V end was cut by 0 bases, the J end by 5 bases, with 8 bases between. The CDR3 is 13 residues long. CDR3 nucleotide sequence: TGCGCCAGCAGCTTGGTCGTTTGGGAGACCCAGTACTTC. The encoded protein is CASSLVVWETQYF.

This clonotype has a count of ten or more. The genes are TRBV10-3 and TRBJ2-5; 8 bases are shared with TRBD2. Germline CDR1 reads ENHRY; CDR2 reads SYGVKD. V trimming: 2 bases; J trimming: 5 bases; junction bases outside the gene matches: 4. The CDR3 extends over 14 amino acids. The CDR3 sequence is CAISEGTSLETQYF. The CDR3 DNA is TGTGCCATCAGTGAGGGGACTAGTTTGGAGACCCAGTACTTC.

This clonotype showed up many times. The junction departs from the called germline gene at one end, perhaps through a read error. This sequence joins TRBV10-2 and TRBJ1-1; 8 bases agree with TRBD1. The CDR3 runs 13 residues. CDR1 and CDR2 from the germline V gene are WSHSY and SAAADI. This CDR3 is CASSGQGNTEAFF. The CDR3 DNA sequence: TGTGCCAGCAGTGGACAGGGGAACACTGAAGCTTTCTTT.

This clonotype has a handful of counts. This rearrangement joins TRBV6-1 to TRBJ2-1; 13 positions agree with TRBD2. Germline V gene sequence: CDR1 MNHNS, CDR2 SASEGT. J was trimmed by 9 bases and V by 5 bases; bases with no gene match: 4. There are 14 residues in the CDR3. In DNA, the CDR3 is TGTGCCAGCAGTCGGGGACTAGCGGGGATTGAGCAGTTCTTC. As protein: CASSRGLAGIEQFF.

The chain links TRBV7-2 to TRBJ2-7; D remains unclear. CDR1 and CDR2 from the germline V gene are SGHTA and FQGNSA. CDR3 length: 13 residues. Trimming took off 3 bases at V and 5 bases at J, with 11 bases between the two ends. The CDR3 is CASSFPSSNEQYF. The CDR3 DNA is TGTGCCAGCAGCTTCCCTAGTAGTAACGAGCAGTACTTC.

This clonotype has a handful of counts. This CDR3 reads CAWRWDRITEAFF. CDR3 bases: TGTGCCTGGAGGTGGGACAGGATAACTGAAGCTTTCTTT. J is TRBJ1-1 and V is TRBV30; 8 bases fit TRBD1. The CDR3 is 13 amino acids. V was clipped by 3 bases and J by 5 bases; unmatched bases: 5. Germline CDR1 reads GTSNPN; CDR2 reads SVGIG (reference sequence).